This paragraph reports one T cell receptor (beta chain). From blood CD8+ and CD4+ T cells, the TCR beta chain was sequenced. The multiple sclerosis control group consisted of treatment-naive patients whose relapsing-remitting disease, which was either stable or active, fulfilled revised McDonald criteria. It was negative isolation that provided the CD8+ and CD4+ T cells, whereas TEMRA cells were enriched by FACS. The data derive from a study of CD8 T cells in Susac syndrome. V lost 1 base, J lost 4 bases, and 10 bases lay in between. The CDR3 consists of 14 residues. Germline CDR1 is SEHNR and CDR2 is FQNEAQ (reference sequence). Reverse transcription of about 0.45 to 1 ug RNA was carried out with random hexamers. By means of immunoSEQ multiplex PCR, TCR beta CDR3 spanning 54 Vbeta and 13 Jbeta underwent amplification. TCRdb fed the immunoSEQ multiplex PCR reads into MiXCR, producing one record per CDR3 protein. The sample lists 150,000 or so distinct CDR3 sequences, roughly 94% occurring once.

The clonotype was recovered from a human donor with multiple sclerosis. Material for sequencing was CD4+ T cells from PBMCs. The chain couples TRBV7-9 to TRBJ1-1, with D possibly matching TRBD1 (6 bases). CDR3 amino acids: CASSLVGGATEAFF. The CDR3 nucleotides are TGTGCCAGCAGCTTAGTAGGGGGGGCCACTGAAGCTTTCTTT.